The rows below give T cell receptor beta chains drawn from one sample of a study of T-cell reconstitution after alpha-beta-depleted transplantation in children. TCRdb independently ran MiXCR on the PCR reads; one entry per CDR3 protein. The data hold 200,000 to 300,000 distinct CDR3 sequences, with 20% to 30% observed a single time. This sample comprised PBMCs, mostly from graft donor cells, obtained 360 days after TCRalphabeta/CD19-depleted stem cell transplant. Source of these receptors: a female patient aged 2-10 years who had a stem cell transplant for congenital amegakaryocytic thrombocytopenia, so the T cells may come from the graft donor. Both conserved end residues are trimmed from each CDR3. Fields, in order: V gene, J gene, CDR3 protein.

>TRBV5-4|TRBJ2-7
ASSSGLASSEQY
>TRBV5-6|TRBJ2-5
ASSLETARETQY
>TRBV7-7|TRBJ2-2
ASSAGPMNTGELF
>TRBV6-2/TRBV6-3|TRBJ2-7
ASSPFLQAIYEQY
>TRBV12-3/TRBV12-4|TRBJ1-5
ASSRQGVNQPQH
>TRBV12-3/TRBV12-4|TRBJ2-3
ASSLARRGLARGLTDTQY
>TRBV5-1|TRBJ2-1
ATSKGTGHNEQF
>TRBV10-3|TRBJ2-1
AISEFAGLNNEQF
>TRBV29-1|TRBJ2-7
SVPGGGTYEQY
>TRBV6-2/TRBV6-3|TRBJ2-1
ASISGTSRTEQF
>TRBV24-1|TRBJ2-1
GASDFSGTGGKSSYNEQF
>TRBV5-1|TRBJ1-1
ASSSRTGGNTEAF
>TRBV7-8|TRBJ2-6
ASSDRTGGNSGANVLT
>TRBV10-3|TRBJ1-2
AISESRSGTGTNYGYT
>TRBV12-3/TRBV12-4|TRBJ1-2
ASRSTGENYGYT
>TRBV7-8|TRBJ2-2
ASSLVLRVGPTGELF
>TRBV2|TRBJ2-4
ASTAGNIQY
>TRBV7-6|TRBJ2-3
ASSLAVRTDTQY
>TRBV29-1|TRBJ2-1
SVEKGTSEYNEQF
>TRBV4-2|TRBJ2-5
ASSQGGGLQETQY
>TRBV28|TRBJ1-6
ASSLRTGGNSPLH
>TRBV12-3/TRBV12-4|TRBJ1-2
ASSLRGRGYT